The source of this TCR beta chain is a study of cytomegalovirus exposure and HLA in healthy donors. Study-level results: The listing of roughly 160 TCR beta chains classed them as cytomegalovirus-associated.

The CDR3 has 13 amino acids. V dropped 6 bases and J dropped 7; count of bases not matched to a gene: 9. Per germline, CDR1 GTSNPN and CDR2 SVGIG (reference sequence). Using immunoSEQ multiplex PCR, the repertoire was profiled, and TCRdb retains in-frame clones only, with some absent. Of some 140,000 clones listed, approximately 86% are singletons. Details on this clone: Antigen: not known.

The rearrangement links TRBV30 to TRBJ2-1, with 7 bases aligning to TRBD1. The TCR sequence derives from a human donor in good health. Material: PBMCs. CDR3 in DNA: TGTGCCTGCCGAACAGGGGTAGGAAATGAGCAGTTCTTC. It specifies CACRTGVGNEQFF.